Below, 5 T cell receptor beta chains from the same sample are listed, as sequenced in a study of spatial heterogeneity in lung cancer. No antigen is known for these receptors. The time point here: sample taken at primary tumor resection. Broader study findings: Expanded alpha and beta TCR counts within tumors tracked tumor mutation counts.

TCRdb re-called the 5' RACE reads through MiXCR, storing one row per CDR3 protein. The data hold more than 1,500 distinct CDR3 sequences, with roughly 13% observed a single time. Sequencing was performed on lung tumor tissue, taken at surgery. The receptors here all came from a male donor with early-stage non-small cell lung cancer.

This clonotype was recorded a few times. This rearrangement joins TRBV3-1 to TRBJ2-2; D is undetermined. V lost 2 bases and J 0 bases, leaving 13 bases between the germline ends. CDR3 length equals 17 residues. CDR1 and CDR2 (germline): LGHDT, YNNKEL (reference sequence). CDR3 sequence reads: CASSQRGRPSNTGELFF. The CDR3 DNA reads as TGTGCCAGCAGCCAAAGAGGCCGGCCCTCGAACACCGGGGAGCTGTTTTTT.

This clonotype qualifies as medium-sized. The V call is TRBV27, the J call TRBJ2-7, with a tentative D call TRBD1 (6 bases). CDR3 length equals 17 residues. V shed 4 bases and J shed 3 bases, with 22 bases lying between them. Germline CDR1 MNHEY, CDR2 SMNVEV (reference sequence). CDR3 sequence: CASSSSFDRNILYEQYF. The DNA for the CDR3 is TGTGCCAGCAGTTCATCCTTCGACAGGAACATCCTCTACGAGCAGTACTTC.

Sample share makes this clonotype medium-sized. The rearrangement joins TRBV27 to TRBJ2-5; 8 positions match TRBD1. CDR1 is MNHEY and CDR2 is SMNVEV in the germline V gene (reference sequence). The CDR3 spans 17 residues. V gave up 4 bases and J gave up 4 bases; unmatched junction bases: 14. Written as DNA, the CDR3 is TGTGCCAGCAGTTCGTTTAAGGGACAGGAGGAAGGAGAGACCCAGTACTTC. This translates into CASSSFKGQEEGETQYF.

By share, this clonotype ranks as medium-sized (0.01 to 0.1%). CDR3 protein: CASGLQGTANQPQHF. DNA of the CDR3: TGTGCCAGCGGATTACAGGGTACCGCCAATCAGCCCCAGCATTTT. This chain joins TRBV27 and TRBJ1-5; tentatively, D is TRBD1 (6 bases). Germline V gene sequence: CDR1 MNHEY, CDR2 SMNVEV (reference sequence). V was pared by 8 bases and J by 3 bases, with 17 bases between. The CDR3 totals 15 residues.

In its sample, this clonotype is medium-sized. The chain uses TRBV10-3 and TRBJ1-1, with D hard to call. Trimming stripped 4 bases from V and 2 bases from J, with 5 bases between. This CDR3 comprises 12 residues. Germline lookup yields CDR1 ENHRY and CDR2 SYGVKD. CDR3 amino acids: CAISGKNTEAFF. DNA for the CDR3: TGTGCCATCAGTGGGAAAAACACTGAAGCTTTCTTT.